This TCR beta chain comes out of a study of cytomegalovirus exposure and HLA in healthy donors. CDR1 and CDR2 from the germline V gene are SNHLY and FYNNEI. The CDR3 extends over 19 amino acids. V dropped 3 bases and J dropped 4; count of bases not matched to a gene: 10. The sample holds one count of this clone. Antigen: not known. The PCR employed 60 Vbeta primers together with 13 Jbeta primers. TCRdb's copy holds only in-frame clones and misses some; the assay was immunoSEQ multiplex PCR. The sample includes around 130,000 clones, around 86% of them seen just once. Overall study results and limits: In presence/absence analyses, roughly uniform sequencing depth across donors was assumed. In a later analysis, several top co-occurrence clusters appeared linked to parvovirus B19, influenza, CMV and Epstein-Barr virus. Cytomegalovirus association was assigned to more than 150 TCR beta chains.

This receptor was obtained from a female donor in good health and CMV-seronegative. The specimen was PBMCs. The chain joins TRBV2 to TRBJ2-1; 15 bases match TRBD2. CDR3 nucleotides: TGTGCCAGCAGTGAGTGGGTGGGACTAGCGGGAGGAGATTACAATGAGCAGTTCTTC. Its protein is CASSEWVGLAGGDYNEQFF.